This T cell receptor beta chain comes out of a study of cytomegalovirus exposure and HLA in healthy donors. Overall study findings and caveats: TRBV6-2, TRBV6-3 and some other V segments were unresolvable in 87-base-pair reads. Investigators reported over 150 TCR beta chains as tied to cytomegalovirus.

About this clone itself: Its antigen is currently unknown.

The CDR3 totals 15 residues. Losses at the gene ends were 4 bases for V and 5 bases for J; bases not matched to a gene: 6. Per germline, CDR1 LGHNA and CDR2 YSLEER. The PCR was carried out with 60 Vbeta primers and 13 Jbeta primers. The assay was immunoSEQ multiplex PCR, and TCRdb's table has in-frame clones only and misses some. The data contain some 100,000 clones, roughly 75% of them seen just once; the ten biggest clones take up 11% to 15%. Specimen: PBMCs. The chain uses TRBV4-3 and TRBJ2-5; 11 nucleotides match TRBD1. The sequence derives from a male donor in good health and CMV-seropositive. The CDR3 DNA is TGCGCCAGCAGCCGAGGACAGGGGGCAGGTGAGACCCAGTACTTC. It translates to CASSRGQGAGETQYF.